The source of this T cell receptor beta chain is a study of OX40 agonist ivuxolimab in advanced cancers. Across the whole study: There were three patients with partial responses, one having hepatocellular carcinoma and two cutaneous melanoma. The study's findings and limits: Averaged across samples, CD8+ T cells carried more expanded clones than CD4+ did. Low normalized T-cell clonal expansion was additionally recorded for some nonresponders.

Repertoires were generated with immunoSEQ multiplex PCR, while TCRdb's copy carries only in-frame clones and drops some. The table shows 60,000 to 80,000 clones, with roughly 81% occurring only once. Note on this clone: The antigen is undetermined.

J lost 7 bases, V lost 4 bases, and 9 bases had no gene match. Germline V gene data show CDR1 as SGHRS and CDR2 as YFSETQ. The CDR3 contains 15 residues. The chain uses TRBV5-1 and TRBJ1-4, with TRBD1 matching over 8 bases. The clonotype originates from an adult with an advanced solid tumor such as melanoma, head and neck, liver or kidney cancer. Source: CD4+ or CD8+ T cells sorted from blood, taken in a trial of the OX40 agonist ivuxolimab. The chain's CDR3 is CASSGQQGAGEKLFF. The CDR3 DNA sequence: TGCGCCAGCAGCGGGCAGCAGGGGGCGGGTGAAAAACTGTTTTTT. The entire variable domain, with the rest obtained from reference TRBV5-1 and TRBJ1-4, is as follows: KAGVTQTPRYLIKTRGQQVTLSCSPISGHRSVSWYQQTPGQGLQFLFEYFSETQRNKGNFPGRFSGRQFSNSRSEMNVSTLELGDSALYLCASSGQQGAGEKLFFGSGTQLSVL.